Listed below are T cell receptor beta chains from one sample, sequenced in a study of T-cell reconstitution after alpha-beta-depleted transplantation in children. TCRdb reanalysed the PCR reads using MiXCR and keeps one entry per CDR3 protein. The data contain 600,000 to 700,000 distinct CDR3 sequences, over 15% of them singletons. This material consisted of PBMCs from the stem cell graft donor, taken from the stem cell graft. The receptors originated from a human donor who donated a stem cell graft to a child with acute myeloid leukemia. Each CDR3 is given with its conserved first and last residue. A D gene is named only where the DNA matches it firmly. Clone size appears in some rows only: once, few, many, or a class for an expanded clone.

NA	TRBD1	TRBV20-1	TRBJ2-1	TGCAGTGCTAGGTCAGGGGGAAATATCAATGAGCAGTTCTTC	CSARSGGNINEQFF
many	NA	TRBV5-1	TRBJ1-1	TGCGCCAGCAGCTCGACGGGTGAAGCTTTCTTT	CASSSTGEAFF
NA	NA	TRBV7-9	TRBJ1-1	TGTGCCAGCAGCTTAGCGGACAGTCGGGAGACTGAAGCTTTCTTT	CASSLADSRETEAFF
many	TRBD2	TRBV4-2	TRBJ2-3	TGTGCCAGCAGCCAAGAGGCGGGGGAGGCAGATACGCAGTATTTT	CASSQEAGEADTQYF
many	TRBD1	TRBV7-9	TRBJ1-1	TGTGCCAGCAGCTTAGCGGGGACAGGGGACCCTGAAGCTTTCTTT	CASSLAGTGDPEAFF
NA	TRBD1	TRBV20-1	TRBJ2-1	TGCAGTGCAAACCGGGACAGCCCCTCCTACAATGACCAGTTCTTC	CSANRDSPSYNDQFF
NA	NA	TRBV4-3	TRBJ1-3	TGCGCCAGCAGCCAAGGGACAGCCTCTGGAAACACCATATATTTT	CASSQGTASGNTIYF
NA	NA	TRBV20-1	TRBJ1-1	TGCAGTGCCACCCCCGGGACACCGAACACTGAAGCTTTCTTT	CSATPGTPNTEAFF
many	NA	TRBV5-7	TRBJ1-2	TGTGCCAGCAGCTCCAGGACACCTAATTATGGCTACACCTTC	CASSSRTPNYGYTF
many	NA	TRBV20-1	TRBJ1-5	TGCAGTGCTAGTCAGGAATATAGCAATCAGCCCCAGCATTTT	CSASQEYSNQPQHF
NA	NA	TRBV12-3/TRBV12-4	TRBJ2-3	TGTGCCAGCAGTTCCTATTCGAGGGCGCAGTATTTT	CASSSYSRAQYF
few	NA	TRBV20-1	TRBJ2-5	TGCAGTGCTAGTAGCCCCCGGCCAGGGGCCCAAGAGACCCAGTACTTC	CSASSPRPGAQETQYF
many	NA	TRBV10-3	TRBJ1-2	TGTGCCATCAGTGAACAGGGAAAGGCTAACTATGGCTACACCTTC	CAISEQGKANYGYTF
few	NA	TRBV9	TRBJ2-2	TGTGCCAGCAGCGTACTAGGGCTCGGGACCGGGGAGCTGTTTTTT	CASSVLGLGTGELFF
many	NA	TRBV6-1	TRBJ1-1	TGTGCCAGCAGTCCCATCCAGGGTGCTGAAGCTTTCTTT	CASSPIQGAEAFF
few	NA	TRBV20-1	TRBJ1-5	TGCAGTGCTCCCTCCCGGGGGGGAGGCAATCAGCCCCAGCATTTT	CSAPSRGGGNQPQHF
few	TRBD2	TRBV7-2	TRBJ2-1	TGTGCCAGCAGCTTGGGGCTAGCGGGGGGGGTCTCCTACAATGAGCAGTTCTTC	CASSLGLAGGVSYNEQFF
many	NA	TRBV20-1	TRBJ1-5	TGCAGTGCCCGCAAGGGCTATAGCAATCAGCCCCAGCATTTT	CSARKGYSNQPQHF
NA	NA	TRBV12-3/TRBV12-4	TRBJ2-2	TGTGCCAGCAGTTTATCGGTGGGGAACACCGGGGAGCTGTTTTTT	CASSLSVGNTGELFF
many	NA	TRBV5-1	TRBJ1-1	TGCGCCAGCACCCCTCCCGGGACAACGAACACTGAAGCTTTCTTT	CASTPPGTTNTEAFF
many	NA	TRBV7-2	TRBJ1-3	TGTGCCAGCAGCTTAGTAGGCGGTTACTCTGGAAACACCATATATTTT	CASSLVGGYSGNTIYF
NA	TRBD1	TRBV12-3/TRBV12-4	TRBJ1-6	TGTGCCAGCAGTCCGCGACAGGGAGATGATTCACCCCTCCACTTT	CASSPRQGDDSPLHF
NA	TRBD2	TRBV18	TRBJ2-3	TGTGCCAGCTCACCCGCGACTAGCGGGGCGGGTACGCAGTATTTT	CASSPATSGAGTQYF
NA	NA	TRBV4-3	TRBJ2-1	TGCGCCAGACCCCTTTCGGAGACAATCGGTAGGTCCTACAATGAGCAGTTCTTC	CARPLSETIGRSYNEQFF
NA	NA	TRBV5-4	TRBJ1-6	TGTGCCAGCAGCTTGAACTCAGGGAAGGGCTCACCCCTCCACTTT	CASSLNSGKGSPLHF
many	NA	TRBV29-1	TRBJ1-2	TGCAGCGTCCGGGACCGCGCTCGTGGCTACACCTTC	CSVRDRARGYTF
many	NA	TRBV27	TRBJ1-5	TGTGCCAGCAGTTGGGCTCAGGATCAGCCCCAGCATTTT	CASSWAQDQPQHF
few	TRBD1	TRBV5-1	TRBJ1-3	TGCGCCAGCAGAAGACAGGGGGGGGGAAACACCATATATTTT	CASRRQGGGNTIYF
many	NA	TRBV29-1	TRBJ1-3	TGCAGCGTTGATCCCGGGGGCGGAAACACCATATATTTT	CSVDPGGGNTIYF
NA	NA	TRBV18	TRBJ2-3	TGTGCCAGCTCCTGGAGACCTAGCACAGATACGCAGTATTTT	CASSWRPSTDTQYF
NA	NA	TRBV20-1	TRBJ1-6	TGCAGTGCTCGGCGGGTTAGGGGCCTCTATAATTCACCCCTCCACTTT	CSARRVRGLYNSPLHF
many	NA	TRBV20-1	TRBJ2-7	TGCAGTTTTCTAGCAGGGAGTCGGTACGAGCAGTACTTC	CSFLAGSRYEQYF
NA	TRBD2	TRBV4-3	TRBJ2-7	TGCGCCAGCAGCCCGGGGGGGCACAGCTCCTACGAGCAGTACTTC	CASSPGGHSSYEQYF
few	TRBD2	TRBV7-7	TRBJ2-2	TGTGCCAGCAGCCGCGGACTAGCGGGGTACACCGGGGAGCTGTTTTTT	CASSRGLAGYTGELFF
NA	NA	TRBV9	TRBJ1-1	TGTGCCAGCAGCGTAGATATGACTGAAGCTTTCTTT	CASSVDMTEAFF
many	TRBD2	TRBV6-5	TRBJ2-5	TGTGCCAGCAGGACGTCAACTGGACTAGCCGAGACCCAGTACTTC	CASRTSTGLAETQYF
few	TRBD2	TRBV4-3	TRBJ2-1	TGCGCCAGCAGCCAAGATCGGGTGACTAGCGCTGAGCAGTTCTTC	CASSQDRVTSAEQFF
many	NA	TRBV20-1	TRBJ1-6	TGCAGTGCTAGTCCAACGGGGACGACCTTCTATAATTCACCCCTCCACTTT	CSASPTGTTFYNSPLHF
NA	NA	TRBV7-8	TRBJ2-5	TGTGCCAGCAGCTTTGTGGGGGGGCCCGAGGAGACCCAGTACTTC	CASSFVGGPEETQYF
few	NA	TRBV20-1	TRBJ1-4	TGCAGTGCCGCCGGGCCAGGGGAAGAAAAACTGTTTTTT	CSAAGPGEEKLFF
NA	NA	TRBV15	TRBJ1-1	TGTGCCACCAGCAGAGATCATGGCAGGTCTGAAGCTTTCTTT	CATSRDHGRSEAFF
few	TRBD2	TRBV5-6	TRBJ2-7	TGTGCCAGCAGCCCATACGGGACTAGCGTGGCCTACGAGCAGTACTTC	CASSPYGTSVAYEQYF
many	NA	TRBV12-3/TRBV12-4	TRBJ1-5	TGTGCCAGCAGTTTTCACGGGGGTGGCGGTCAGCCCCAGCATTTT	CASSFHGGGGQPQHF
NA	NA	TRBV6-6	TRBJ2-5	TGTGCCAGCAGTTACCTCCAGGGTGAGGCCCAGTACTTC	CASSYLQGEAQYF
few	TRBD1	TRBV28	TRBJ1-5	TGTGCCAGCAGGTTGACAGGGCAACAGCCCCAGCATTTT	CASRLTGQQPQHF
many	NA	TRBV6-4	TRBJ2-1	TGTGCCAGCAGTGCGGCCCCGAGTTCCTACAATGAGCAGTTCTTC	CASSAAPSSYNEQFF
many	NA	TRBV18	TRBJ2-3	TGTGCCAGCTCAGGACAGCAAAAAGATACGCAGTATTTT	CASSGQQKDTQYF